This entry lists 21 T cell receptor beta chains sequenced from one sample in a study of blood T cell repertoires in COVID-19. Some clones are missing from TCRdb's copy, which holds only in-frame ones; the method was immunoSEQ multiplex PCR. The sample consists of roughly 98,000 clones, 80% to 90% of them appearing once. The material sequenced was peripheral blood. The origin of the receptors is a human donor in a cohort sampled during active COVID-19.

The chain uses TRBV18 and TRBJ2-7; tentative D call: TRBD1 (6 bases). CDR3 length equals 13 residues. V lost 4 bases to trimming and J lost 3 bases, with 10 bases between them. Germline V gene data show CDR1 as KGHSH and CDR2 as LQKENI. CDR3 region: CASSLTDSYEQYF. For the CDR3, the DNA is TGTGCCAGCTCACTCACGGACAGCTACGAGCAGTACTTC. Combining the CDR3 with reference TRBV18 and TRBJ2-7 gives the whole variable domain NAGVMQNPRHLVRRRGQEARLRCSPMKGHSHVYWYRQLPEEGLKFMVYLQKENIIDESGMPKERFSAEFPKEGPSILRIQQVVRGDSAAYFCASSLTDSYEQYFGPGTRLTVT.

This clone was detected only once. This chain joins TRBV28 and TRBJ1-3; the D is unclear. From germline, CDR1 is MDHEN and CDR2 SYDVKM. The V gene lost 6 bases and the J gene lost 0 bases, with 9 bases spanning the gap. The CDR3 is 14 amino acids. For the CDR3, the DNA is TGTGCCAGCAGCCCTGCGAACTCTGGAAACACCATATATTTT. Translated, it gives CASSPANSGNTIYF.

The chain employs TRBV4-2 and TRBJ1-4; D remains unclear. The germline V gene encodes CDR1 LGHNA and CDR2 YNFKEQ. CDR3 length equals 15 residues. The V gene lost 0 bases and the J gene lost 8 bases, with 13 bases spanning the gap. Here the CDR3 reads CASSQDGGHPEKLFF. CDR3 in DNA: TGTGCCAGCAGCCAAGATGGTGGGCACCCGGAAAAACTGTTTTTT.

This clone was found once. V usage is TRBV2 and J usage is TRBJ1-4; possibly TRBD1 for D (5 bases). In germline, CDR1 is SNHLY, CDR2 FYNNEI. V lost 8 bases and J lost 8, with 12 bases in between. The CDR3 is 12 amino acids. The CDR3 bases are TGTGCCAGCGGCCGGGGGGGAGAAAAACTGTTTTTT. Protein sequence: CASGRGGEKLFF.

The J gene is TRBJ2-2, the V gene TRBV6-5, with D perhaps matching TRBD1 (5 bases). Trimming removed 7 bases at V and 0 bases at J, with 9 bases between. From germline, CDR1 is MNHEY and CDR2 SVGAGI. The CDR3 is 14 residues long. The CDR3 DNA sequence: TGTGCCAGCACCCCAGGGACGAACACCGGGGAGCTGTTTTTT. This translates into CASTPGTNTGELFF.

The CDR3 sequence is CASSKTGMDYGYTF. The CDR3 DNA is TGTGCCAGCAGCAAGACAGGGATGGACTATGGCTACACCTTC. V is TRBV7-2 and J is TRBJ1-2; 7 bases match TRBD1. CDR1 and CDR2 (germline): SGHTA, FQGNSA. The CDR3 length is 14 residues. V was pared by 5 bases and J by 3 bases, with 6 bases of the junction left unmatched.

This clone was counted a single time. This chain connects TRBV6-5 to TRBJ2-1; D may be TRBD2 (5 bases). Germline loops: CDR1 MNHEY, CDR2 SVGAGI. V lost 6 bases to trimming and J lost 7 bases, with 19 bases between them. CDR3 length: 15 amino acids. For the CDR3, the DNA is TGTGCCAGCAGCGAGGTGGCAGGAGGAAAAAATGAGCAGTTCTTC. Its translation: CASSEVAGGKNEQFF.

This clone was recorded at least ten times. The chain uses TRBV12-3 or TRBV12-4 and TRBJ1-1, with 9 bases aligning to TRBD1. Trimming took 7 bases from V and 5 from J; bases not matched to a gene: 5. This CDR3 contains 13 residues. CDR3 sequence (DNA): TGTGCCAGCATCTCGACAGGGGGAACTGAAGCTTTCTTT. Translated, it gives CASISTGGTEAFF.

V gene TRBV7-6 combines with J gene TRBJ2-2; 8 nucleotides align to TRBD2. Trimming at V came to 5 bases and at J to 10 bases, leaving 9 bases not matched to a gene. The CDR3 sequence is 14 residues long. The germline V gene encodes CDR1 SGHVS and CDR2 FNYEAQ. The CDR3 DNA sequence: TGTGCCAGCAGCCCCAGGACTAGCCCCGAGGAGCTGTTTTTT. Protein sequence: CASSPRTSPEELFF.

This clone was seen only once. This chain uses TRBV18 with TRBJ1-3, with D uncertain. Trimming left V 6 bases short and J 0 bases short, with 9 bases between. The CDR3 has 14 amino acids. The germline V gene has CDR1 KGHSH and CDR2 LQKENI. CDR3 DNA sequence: TGTGCCAGCTCCCCTACGAACTCTGGAAACACCATATATTTT. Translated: CASSPTNSGNTIYF. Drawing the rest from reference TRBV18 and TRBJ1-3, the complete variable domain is NAGVMQNPRHLVRRRGQEARLRCSPMKGHSHVYWYRQLPEEGLKFMVYLQKENIIDESGMPKERFSAEFPKEGPSILRIQQVVRGDSAAYFCASSPTNSGNTIYFGEGSWLTVV.

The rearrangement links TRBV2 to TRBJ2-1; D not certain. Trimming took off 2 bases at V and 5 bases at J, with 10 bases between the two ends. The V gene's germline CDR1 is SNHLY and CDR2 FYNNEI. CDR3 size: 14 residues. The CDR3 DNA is TGTGCCAGCAGTGAATTGACTCCCAACAATGAGCAGTTCTTC. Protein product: CASSELTPNNEQFF.

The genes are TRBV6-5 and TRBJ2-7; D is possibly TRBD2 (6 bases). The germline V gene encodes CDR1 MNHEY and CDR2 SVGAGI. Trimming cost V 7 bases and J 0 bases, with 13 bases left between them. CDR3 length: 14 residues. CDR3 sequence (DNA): TGTGCCAGCACCCCTCACGGGGGCTCCTACGAGCAGTACTTC. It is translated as CASTPHGGSYEQYF.

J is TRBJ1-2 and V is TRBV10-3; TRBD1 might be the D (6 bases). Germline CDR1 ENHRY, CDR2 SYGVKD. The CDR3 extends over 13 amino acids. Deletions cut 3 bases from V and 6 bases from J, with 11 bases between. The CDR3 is CAISEQGNHGYTF. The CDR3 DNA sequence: TGTGCCATCAGTGAACAGGGTAATCATGGCTACACCTTC.

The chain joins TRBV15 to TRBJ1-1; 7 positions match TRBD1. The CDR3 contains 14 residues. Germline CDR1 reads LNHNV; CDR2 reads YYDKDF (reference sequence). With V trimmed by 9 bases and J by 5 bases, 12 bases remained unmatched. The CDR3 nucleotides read TGTGCCACAAGTTCAGTGACAGGGATGACTGAAGCTTTCTTT. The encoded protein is CATSSVTGMTEAFF.

The DNA of the CDR3 is TGTGCCAGCAATGGACGGGGGGTGGTAGATACGCAGTATTTT. The encoded protein is CASNGRGVVDTQYF. The V and J genes are TRBV2 and TRBJ2-3, with TRBD2 matching over 7 bases. V trimming: 7 bases; J trimming: 5 bases; junction bases outside the gene matches: 9. CDR3 length: 14 amino acids. Germline values: CDR1 SNHLY, CDR2 FYNNEI.

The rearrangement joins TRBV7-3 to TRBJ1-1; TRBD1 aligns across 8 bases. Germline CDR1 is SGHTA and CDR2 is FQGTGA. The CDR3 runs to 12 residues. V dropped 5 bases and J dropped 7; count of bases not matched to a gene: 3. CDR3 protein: CASSVGTGEAFF. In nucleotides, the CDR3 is TGTGCCAGCAGCGTCGGGACAGGTGAAGCTTTCTTT. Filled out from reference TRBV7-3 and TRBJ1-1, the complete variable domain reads GAGVSQTPSNKVTEKGKYVELRCDPISGHTALYWYRQSLGQGPEFLIYFQGTGAADDSGLPNDRFFAVRPEGSVSTLKIQRTERGDSAVYLCASSVGTGEAFFGQGTRLTVV.

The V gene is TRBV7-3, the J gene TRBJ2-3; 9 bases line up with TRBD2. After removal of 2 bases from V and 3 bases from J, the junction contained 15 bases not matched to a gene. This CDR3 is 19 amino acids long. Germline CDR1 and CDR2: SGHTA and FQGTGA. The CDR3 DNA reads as TGTGCCAGCAGCTTACCAGCGGGGGGCGGAATTGGAAGGACAGATACGCAGTATTTT. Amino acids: CASSLPAGGGIGRTDTQYF. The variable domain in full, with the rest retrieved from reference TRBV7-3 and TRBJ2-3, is GAGVSQTPSNKVTEKGKYVELRCDPISGHTALYWYRQSLGQGPEFLIYFQGTGAADDSGLPNDRFFAVRPEGSVSTLKIQRTERGDSAVYLCASSLPAGGGIGRTDTQYFGPGTRLTVL.

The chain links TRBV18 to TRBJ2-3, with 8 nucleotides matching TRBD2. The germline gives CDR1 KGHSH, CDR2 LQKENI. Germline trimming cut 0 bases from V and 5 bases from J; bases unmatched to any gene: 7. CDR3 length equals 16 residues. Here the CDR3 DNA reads TGTGCCAGCTCACCACCGATGGCGGGGGGTCAAGATACGCAGTATTTT. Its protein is CASSPPMAGGQDTQYF. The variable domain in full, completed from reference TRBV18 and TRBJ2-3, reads NAGVMQNPRHLVRRRGQEARLRCSPMKGHSHVYWYRQLPEEGLKFMVYLQKENIIDESGMPKERFSAEFPKEGPSILRIQQVVRGDSAAYFCASSPPMAGGQDTQYFGPGTRLTVL.

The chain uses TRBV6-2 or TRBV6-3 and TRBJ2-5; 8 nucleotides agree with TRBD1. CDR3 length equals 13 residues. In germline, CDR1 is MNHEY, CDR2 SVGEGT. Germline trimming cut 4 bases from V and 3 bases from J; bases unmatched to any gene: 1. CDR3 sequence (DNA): TGTGCCAGCAGTTTACAGGGGGAAGAGACCCAGTACTTC. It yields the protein CASSLQGEETQYF.

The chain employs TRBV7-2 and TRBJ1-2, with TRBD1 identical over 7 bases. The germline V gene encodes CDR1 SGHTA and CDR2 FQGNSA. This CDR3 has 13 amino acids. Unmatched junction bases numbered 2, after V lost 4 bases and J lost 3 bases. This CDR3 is CASSSGQDYGYTF. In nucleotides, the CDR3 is TGTGCCAGCAGCTCCGGACAGGACTATGGCTACACCTTC.

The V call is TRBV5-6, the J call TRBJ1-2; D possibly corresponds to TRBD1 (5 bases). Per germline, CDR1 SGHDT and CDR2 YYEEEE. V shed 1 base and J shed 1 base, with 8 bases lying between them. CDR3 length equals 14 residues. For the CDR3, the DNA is TGTGCCAGCAGCTTGACAGGTGTTAACTATGGCTACACCTTC. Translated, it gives CASSLTGVNYGYTF.